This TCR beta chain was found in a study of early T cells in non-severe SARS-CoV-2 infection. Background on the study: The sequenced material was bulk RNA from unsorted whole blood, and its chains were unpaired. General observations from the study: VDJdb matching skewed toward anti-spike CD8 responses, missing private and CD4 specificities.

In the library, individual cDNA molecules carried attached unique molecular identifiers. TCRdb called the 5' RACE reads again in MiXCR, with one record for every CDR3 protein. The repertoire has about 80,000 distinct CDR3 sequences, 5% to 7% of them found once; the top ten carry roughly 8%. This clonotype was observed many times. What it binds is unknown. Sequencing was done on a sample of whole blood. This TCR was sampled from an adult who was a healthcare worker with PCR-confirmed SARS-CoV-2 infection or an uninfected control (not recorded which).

The CDR3 bases are TGTGCCACCAGTGATTCCCGCCCCTACAATGAGCAGTTCTTC. Protein: CATSDSRPYNEQFF. The V gene is TRBV24-1, the J gene TRBJ2-1; D gene ambiguous. This CDR3 has 14 amino acids. Germline CDR1 and CDR2: KGHDR and SFDVKD. Trimming stripped 2 bases from V and 2 bases from J, with 6 bases between.